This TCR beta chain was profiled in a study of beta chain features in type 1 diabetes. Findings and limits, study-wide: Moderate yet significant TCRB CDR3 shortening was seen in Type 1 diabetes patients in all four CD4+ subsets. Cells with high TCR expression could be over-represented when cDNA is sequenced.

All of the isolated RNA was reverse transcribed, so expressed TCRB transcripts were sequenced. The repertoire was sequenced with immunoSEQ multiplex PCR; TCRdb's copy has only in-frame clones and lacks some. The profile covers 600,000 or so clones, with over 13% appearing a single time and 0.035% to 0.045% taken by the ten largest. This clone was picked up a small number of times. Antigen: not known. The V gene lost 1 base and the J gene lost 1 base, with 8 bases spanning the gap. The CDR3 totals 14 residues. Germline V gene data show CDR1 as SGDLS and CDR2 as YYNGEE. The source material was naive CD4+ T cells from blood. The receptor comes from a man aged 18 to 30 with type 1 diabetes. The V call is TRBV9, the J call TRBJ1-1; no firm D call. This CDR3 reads CASSVSATNTEAFF. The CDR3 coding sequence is TGTGCCAGCAGCGTAAGTGCCACGAACACTGAAGCTTTCTTT.